This entry concerns a single TCR beta chain. A junction boundary mismatches the germline segment, possibly from a read error. This sample was taken from a study of T cells in Graves' hyperthyroidism and ophthalmopathy. Study-level information: Staff took peripheral blood when the initial diagnosis was made, before any treatment began.

The germline CDR1 and CDR2 sequences are SNHLY and FYNNEI. This CDR3 has 12 amino acids. Graves' hyperthyroidism without ophthalmopathy progression within 18 months was termed stable. With a duration under 2 months, the hyperthyroidism was newly diagnosed in patients aged 18 to 65. The authors took PBMCs from 8 to 10 ml fresh peripheral blood. Regions amplified from RNA transcripts were the TCR beta CDR3 regions. HTBI primers were employed in a first-round RT-PCR of the TCR CDR3. TCRdb ran MiXCR on the multiplex PCR reads and lists one entry per CDR3 protein. This sample carries about 760,000 distinct CDR3 sequences, under 45% of them seen once, and the ten largest clones take 30% to 40%.

Sample: blood. The chain carries TRBV2 and TRBJ2-7, with D uncertain. The receptor's source is a woman between 40 and 50 years old with Graves' hyperthyroidism. In DNA, the CDR3 is TGTGCCAGCAGTGTCCTGTTAGTACAGAGCCGCTTC. This translates into CASSVLLVQSRF.